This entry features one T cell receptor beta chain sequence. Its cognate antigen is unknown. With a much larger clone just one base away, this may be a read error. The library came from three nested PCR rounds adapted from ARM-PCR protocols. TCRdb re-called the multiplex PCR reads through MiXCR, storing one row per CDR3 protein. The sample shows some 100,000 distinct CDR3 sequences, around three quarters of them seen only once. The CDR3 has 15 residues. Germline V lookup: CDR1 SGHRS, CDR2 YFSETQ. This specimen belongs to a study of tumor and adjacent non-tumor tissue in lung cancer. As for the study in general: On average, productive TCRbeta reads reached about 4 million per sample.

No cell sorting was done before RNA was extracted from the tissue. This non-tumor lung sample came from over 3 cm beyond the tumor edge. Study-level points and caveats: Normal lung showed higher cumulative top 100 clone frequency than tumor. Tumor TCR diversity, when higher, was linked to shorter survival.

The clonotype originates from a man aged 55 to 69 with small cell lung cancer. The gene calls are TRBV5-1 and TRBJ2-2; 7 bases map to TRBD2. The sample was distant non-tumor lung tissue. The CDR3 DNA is TGCGCCTGCAGCTTACCGGGAGGTGGCACCGGGGAGCTGTTTTTT. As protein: CACSLPGGGTGELFF.